The 20 T cell receptor beta chains presented below share a single source sample, sequenced in a study of T cell clonotyping in hematopoietic cell transplantation (dated by TCRdb to about 2021). The time point label here, explained by the study, means: recipient sample about 28 days before transplant, after cytoreduction. The library came from the immunoSEQ multiplex PCR assay. Sourced from immuneACCESS, this table was stored by TCRdb with only in-frame sequences that have V and J called. A share of the clones is absent; for the studies checked, an unresolved V gene accounts for under half, and the remainder has no known explanation. The sample table records about 45,000 clones; approximately 80% of these occur just once. About 5.3% of the sample is in the top ten clones. This material consisted of peripheral blood mononuclear cells, taken before stem cell transplant. Every receptor here comes from a man aged 60-69 years with myelodysplastic syndrome. Some clones in this sample may be carry-over from other donors' samples.

V usage is TRBV27 and J usage is TRBJ2-4; TRBD1 is a possible D gene (6 bases). Germline-derived CDR1 and CDR2 are MNHEY and SMNVEV (reference sequence). This CDR3 spans 15 amino acids. Trimming shortened V by 6 bases and J by 7 bases, and 19 bases separated the two germline ends. The CDR3 loop is CASSRGWQGHNIQYF. The CDR3 DNA sequence: TGTGCCAGCAGCCGAGGCTGGCAGGGGCACAACATTCAGTACTTC.

This sequence joins TRBV2 and TRBJ2-7, with a weak D call TRBD2 (6 bases). Germline V gene lookup returns CDR1 SNHLY and CDR2 FYNNEI. This CDR3 is 19 amino acids long. V was pared by 1 base and J by 5 bases, with 27 bases between. DNA of the CDR3: TGTGCCAGCAGTGAAGGGTTCGGCAAACTAGCCAAGGAGGATCACGAGCAGTACTTC. This translates into CASSEGFGKLAKEDHEQYF.

CDR3 protein: CASSLFRGGETQYF. The CDR3 coding sequence is TGTGCCAGCAGCTTATTCAGGGGGGGCGAGACCCAGTACTTC. The J gene is TRBJ2-5, the V gene TRBV5-4; D tentatively reads TRBD1 or TRBD2 (7 bases each). Trimming took 2 bases from V and 5 from J, leaving 13 bases between them. The CDR3 is made up of 14 amino acids. The germline CDR1 and CDR2 sequences are SGHNT and YYREEE (reference sequence).

The chain carries TRBV19 and TRBJ2-2; D might be TRBD1 (6 bases). The CDR3 spans 14 residues. V lost 4 bases, J lost 5 bases, and 11 bases lay in between. The germline V gene encodes CDR1 LNHDA and CDR2 SQIVND (reference sequence). The CDR3: CASSRYRETGELFF. The CDR3 DNA reads TGTGCCAGTAGTAGATACAGGGAGACCGGGGAGCTGTTTTTT.

V and J are TRBV6-6 and TRBJ1-6, with TRBD1 matching over 9 bases. CDR1 is MNHNY and CDR2 is SVGAGI in the germline V gene (reference sequence). This CDR3 is built from 16 residues. Trimming cost V 7 bases and J 3 bases; bases outside gene matches: 7. CDR3 sequence: CASTADRGDYNSPLHF. The CDR3 bases are TGTGCCAGCACCGCGGACAGGGGCGACTATAATTCACCCCTCCACTTT.

The chain links TRBV7-6 to TRBJ2-1, with D possibly TRBD2 on 6 matching bases. CDR3 size: 17 residues. Trimming took 3 bases from V and 0 from J, leaving 15 bases between them. CDR1 SGHVS and CDR2 FNYEAQ come from the germline V gene. DNA of the CDR3: TGTGCCAGCAGCTTGCGCCTAGCGAGTTCCTCCTACAATGAGCAGTTCTTC. This gives the protein CASSLRLASSSYNEQFF.

CDR3 nucleotides: TGCGCCAGCAGCTTGGTTGCTGGAGGGGCCGAGCAGTACTTC. This sequence encodes CASSLVAGGAEQYF. The V gene is TRBV5-1, the J gene TRBJ2-7, with a possible D match to TRBD2 (6 bases). The V gene lost 0 bases and the J gene lost 6 bases, with 13 bases spanning the gap. The CDR3 loop spans 14 amino acids. CDR1 and CDR2 (germline): SGHRS, YFSETQ.

J is TRBJ2-7 and V is TRBV14; D is unresolved. Trimming took 0 bases from V and 0 from J, leaving 9 bases between them. The CDR3 length is 15 residues. The germline V gene encodes CDR1 SGHDN and CDR2 FVKESK. CDR3 residues: CASSQEYGFSYEQYF. In DNA form, the CDR3 reads TGTGCCAGCAGCCAAGAGTACGGGTTCTCCTACGAGCAGTACTTC.

This clone was observed a single time. The rearrangement joins TRBV15 to TRBJ1-5, with no clear D. The ends were cut back, 0 bases at V and 5 bases at J, with 8 bases in the middle. The CDR3 totals 14 residues. Germline V gene sequence: CDR1 LNHNV, CDR2 YYDKDF (reference sequence). The CDR3 reads CATSRDIGDQPQHF. CDR3 nucleotides: TGTGCCACCAGCAGAGATATCGGAGATCAGCCCCAGCATTTT.

The J gene is TRBJ1-6, the V gene TRBV7-2; D unresolved. Germline V lookup: CDR1 SGHTA, CDR2 FQGNSA. The CDR3 consists of 15 residues. Trimming took 2 bases from V and 7 from J, leaving 12 bases between them. Here the CDR3 DNA reads TGTGCCAGCAGCTTAAGGCAGCCTGAAAATTCACCCCTCCACTTT. It encodes CASSLRQPENSPLHF.

The chain employs TRBV10-3 and TRBJ2-2, with D possibly matching TRBD1 (6 bases). Trimming took off 7 bases at V and 0 bases at J, with 9 bases between the two ends. Germline V gene sequence: CDR1 ENHRY, CDR2 SYGVKD. CDR3 size: 14 residues. CDR3 amino acids: CAIMDSSNTGELFF. CDR3 DNA sequence: TGTGCCATCATGGACAGTTCGAACACCGGGGAGCTGTTTTTT.

This sequence joins TRBV19 and TRBJ1-2; tentatively, D is TRBD1 (5 bases). V was trimmed by 3 bases and J by 7 bases, leaving 15 bases between them. The CDR3 extends over 14 amino acids. CDR1 is LNHDA, CDR2 SQIVND, per germline (reference sequence). In DNA form, the CDR3 reads TGTGCCAGTAGTATTTCAGGGACTGCTAGTGGCTACACCTTC. This gives the protein CASSISGTASGYTF.

This sequence joins TRBV5-6 and TRBJ2-7; 8 positions agree with TRBD2. Germline V gives CDR1 SGHDT, CDR2 YYEEEE. Trimming at V came to 3 bases and at J to 1 base, leaving 3 bases not matched to a gene. The CDR3 length is 14 residues. CDR3 loop: CASSYGGGSYEQYF. Written as DNA, the CDR3 is TGTGCCAGCAGCTACGGGGGGGGTTCCTACGAGCAGTACTTC.

The sample holds one count of this clone. The chain combines TRBV7-9 with TRBJ2-7, with 8 bases fitting TRBD1. The CDR3 is 11 residues long. The V gene's germline CDR1 is SEHNR and CDR2 FQNEAQ (reference sequence). The V segment lost 4 bases and the J segment 7 bases; nucleotides outside the gene matches: 0. This CDR3 is CASSYRGEQYF. The CDR3 coding sequence is TGTGCCAGCAGCTACAGGGGGGAGCAGTACTTC.

The gene calls are TRBV5-1 and TRBJ2-7, with TRBD1 matching 7 bases. CDR1 is SGHRS, CDR2 YFSETQ, per germline. This CDR3 has 14 residues. V was pared by 10 bases and J by 1 base, with 11 bases of the junction left unmatched. The chain's CDR3 is CAGLQGNQSYEQYF. The CDR3 DNA reads as TGCGCCGGATTACAGGGGAATCAATCCTACGAGCAGTACTTC.

The genes are TRBV9 and TRBJ2-4; 7 bases are shared with TRBD1. Germline loops: CDR1 SGDLS, CDR2 YYNGEE. The ends lost 3 bases at V and 0 bases at J; junction bases unmatched: 3. The CDR3 runs to 15 residues. The CDR3 DNA is TGTGCCAGCAGCGCCACAGGGGTAGCCAAAAACATTCAGTACTTC. This translates into CASSATGVAKNIQYF.

The chain uses TRBV5-1 and TRBJ2-7; D not resolved. Germline V gives CDR1 SGHRS, CDR2 YFSETQ. With 2 bases removed from V and 2 bases from J, the gap between germline ends came to 8 bases. The CDR3 is 13 amino acids. The CDR3 is CASSFTETYEQYF. DNA for the CDR3: TGCGCCAGCAGCTTCACGGAGACCTACGAGCAGTACTTC. Looking up the rest from reference TRBV5-1 and TRBJ2-7 gives the full variable domain: KAGVTQTPRYLIKTRGQQVTLSCSPISGHRSVSWYQQTPGQGLQFLFEYFSETQRNKGNFPGRFSGRQFSNSRSEMNVSTLELGDSALYLCASSFTETYEQYFGPGTRLTVT.

CDR3 in DNA: TGTGCCAGTACCCCCGGATATGAGCAGGGGAGGAATGAGCAGTTCTTC. Residues: CASTPGYEQGRNEQFF. V and J are TRBV19 and TRBJ2-1; D possibly uses TRBD1 or TRBD2 (6 bases each). Per germline, CDR1 LNHDA and CDR2 SQIVND (reference sequence). Trimming took 7 bases from V and 7 from J, leaving 23 bases between them. This CDR3 is built from 16 residues.

This sequence joins TRBV4-1 and TRBJ2-3; D remains ambiguous. The CDR3 runs 13 residues. Looked up from germline, CDR1 is MGHRA and CDR2 is YSYEKL. The germline V and J ends were trimmed by 0 bases and 4 bases, with 5 bases remaining between them. Written as DNA, the CDR3 is TGCGCCAGCAGCCAAGATCCCGCAGATACGCAGTATTTT. Translating gives CASSQDPADTQYF.

This clone appeared a single time. The V and J genes are TRBV6-5 and TRBJ2-5; no definite D call. Trimming left V 0 bases short and J 5 bases short, with 10 bases between. Germline assignment: CDR1 MNHEY and CDR2 SVGAGI. The CDR3 contains 14 residues. CDR3 sequence reads: CASSYSVELETQYF. The CDR3 DNA reads as TGTGCCAGCAGTTACTCGGTGGAATTGGAGACCCAGTACTTC.